This T cell receptor (beta chain) was sequenced in a study of shared clonotypes between healthy human individuals. A word on this clone: Its antigen is not known.

Into CD45RA+ naive and CD45RA-negative memory subsets, the CD4+ cells were split. Study-level results: Sharing across four donors was highest in naive CD4 (roughly 5%) and lowest in memory CD8 (roughly 0.4%).

V dropped 4 bases and J dropped 6 bases, with 15 bases sitting between them. CDR1 SNHLY and CDR2 FYNNEI come from the germline V gene. The CDR3 is 15 amino acids. Researchers ran the assay at a deep level. For every subset, genomic DNA was evenly distributed across several immunoSEQ plates. Measured with immunoSEQ multiplex PCR; TCRdb has only the in-frame clones, and not every one. In the table there are 1,400,000 or so clones, less than 99% of which are singletons. The source of this sequence is a man aged 25-45 years in good health. Specimen: naive CD4+ T cells sorted from blood. Indicated subset: CD45RA+ positively selected. The chain links TRBV2 to TRBJ2-2, with unresolved D. CDR3 amino acids: CASSVTRQPAGELFF. The CDR3 DNA reads TGTGCCAGCAGTGTGACCCGACAACCCGCCGGGGAGCTGTTTTTT.